This T cell receptor (beta chain) is drawn from a study of OX40 agonist ivuxolimab in advanced cancers. Study as a whole: Those treated in dose escalation had hepatocellular carcinoma, melanoma, renal cell cancer or head and neck cancer.

The investigators sampled blood at baseline, at cycle 4 day 1, and at cycle 7 day 1. Study findings and constraints: No determination was made of the antigen specificity of the expanded peripheral T cells. Dosing at 0.1 to 3.0 mg/kg was accompanied by clonal expansion of CD4+ and CD8+ blood T cells by week 6.

TCRdb's copy holds only in-frame clones and misses some; the assay was immunoSEQ multiplex PCR. This sample has fewer than 45,000 clones, with about 89% found just once. Turning to this clone: What it recognizes is unknown.

Material: CD4+ or CD8+ T cells sorted from blood, obtained in a trial of the OX40 agonist ivuxolimab. The sequence came from an adult with an advanced solid tumor such as melanoma, head and neck, liver or kidney cancer.

CDR3 DNA: TGTGCCAGCAGCAGCTCCGCCCGGGTCCAAGGGGGCGAGCAGTACTTC. This codes for CASSSSARVQGGEQYF. V gene TRBV7-9 combines with J gene TRBJ2-7, with a tentative D call TRBD1 (6 bases). CDR1 and CDR2 (germline): SEHNR, FQNEAQ (reference sequence). V lost 5 bases, J lost 6 bases, and 23 bases lay in between. The CDR3 length is 16 residues.